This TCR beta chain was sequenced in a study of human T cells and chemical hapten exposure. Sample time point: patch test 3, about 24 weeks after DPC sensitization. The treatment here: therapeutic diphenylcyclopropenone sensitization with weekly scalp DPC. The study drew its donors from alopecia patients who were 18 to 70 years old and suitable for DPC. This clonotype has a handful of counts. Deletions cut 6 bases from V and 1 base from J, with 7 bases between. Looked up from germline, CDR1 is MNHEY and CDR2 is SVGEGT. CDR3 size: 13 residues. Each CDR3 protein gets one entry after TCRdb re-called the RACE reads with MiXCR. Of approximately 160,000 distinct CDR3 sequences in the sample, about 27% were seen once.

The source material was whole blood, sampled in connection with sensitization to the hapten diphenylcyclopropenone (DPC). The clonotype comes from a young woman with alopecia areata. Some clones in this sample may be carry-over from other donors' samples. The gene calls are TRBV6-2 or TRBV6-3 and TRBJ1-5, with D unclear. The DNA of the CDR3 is TGTGCCAGCAGACCCTTCAGCAATCAGCCCCAGCATTTT. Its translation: CASRPFSNQPQHF.